This TCR beta chain was recorded in a study of blood T cell repertoires in COVID-19. Across the study: Some COVID-19 samples were acute and others convalescent; all came from the United States, Italy and Spain. PBMCs, B-cell-depleted T cells, or T cells were the source of the cDNA or gDNA that made up the material.

The V and J ends lost 2 bases and 0 bases, in that order; junction bases with no gene match: 10. This CDR3 comprises 17 residues. Germline loops: CDR1 SGDLS, CDR2 YYNGEE. In the authors' workflow: Amplification of reference gene primers provided the estimated nucleated cell counts. Repertoires were generated with immunoSEQ multiplex PCR, while TCRdb's copy carries only in-frame clones and drops some. Clone size and V and J calls were adopted from that table, with D and trimming inferred from the DNA. Seen here are roughly 180,000 clones, roughly 79% observed once, and the top ten hold 15% to 20%. This chain joins TRBV9 and TRBJ1-2, with TRBD1 matching over 7 bases. The receptor was derived from a man between 60 and 75 years old with active or convalescent COVID-19. Sequences were obtained from peripheral blood. CDR3 sequence: CASSVDRDSRANYGYTF. For the CDR3, the DNA is TGTGCCAGCAGCGTCGACCGGGACAGCCGAGCTAACTATGGCTACACCTTC.